Listed here are 11 T cell receptor beta chains from one sample, sequenced in a study of cytomegalovirus exposure and HLA in healthy donors. Primers for the PCR totalled 60 Vbeta and 13 Jbeta. TCRdb's table, derived via immunoSEQ multiplex PCR, lists solely in-frame clones and lacks some. The table has hundreds of thousands of clones, over 65% seen once; the top ten hold 15% to 18%. The sequencing input was PBMCs. The origin of the receptors is a man between 40 and 49 years old in good health and CMV-seronegative.

Remarks on this clone: The same CDR3 is also encoded by other DNA sequences in this sample. The V gene is TRBV20-1, the J gene TRBJ2-5, with D hard to call. V was cut by 6 bases and J by 3 bases, with 8 bases left in between. There are 11 residues in the CDR3. The germline CDR1 and CDR2 sequences are DFQATT and SNEGSKA (reference sequence). The CDR3 here is CSAATEETQYF. The CDR3 nucleotides are TGCAGTGCCGCCACAGAAGAGACCCAGTACTTC.

CDR3: CASSWAVQGLGNTIYF. The CDR3 bases are TGTGCCAGCAGCTGGGCCGTTCAGGGCTTGGGAAACACCATATATTTT. This rearrangement joins TRBV7-2 to TRBJ1-3; maybe TRBD1 (5 bases). The CDR3 has 16 residues. Deletions cut 4 bases from V and 4 bases from J, with 17 bases between. Looked up from germline, CDR1 is SGHTA and CDR2 is FQGNSA.

This clone occurred once. The chain couples TRBV30 to TRBJ1-1; no definite D call. CDR3 length equals 14 residues. Germline CDR1 GTSNPN, CDR2 SVGIG (reference sequence). Trimming took 7 bases from V and 1 from J, leaving 16 bases between them. Here the CDR3 reads CASLKPEGNTEAFF. The CDR3 DNA reads TGTGCCTCCCTAAAACCAGAGGGGAACACTGAAGCTTTCTTT.

V and J are TRBV27 and TRBJ2-3; tentatively, D is TRBD1 (6 bases). Trimming pared 6 bases from V and 1 base from J, leaving 8 bases between. This CDR3 is 13 amino acids long. Germline CDR1 is MNHEY and CDR2 is SMNVEV (reference sequence). The CDR3 spells CASSRQGTDTQYF. CDR3 DNA: TGTGCCAGCAGCAGACAGGGCACAGATACGCAGTATTTT.

The V gene is TRBV5-1, the J gene TRBJ1-2; the match to TRBD1 covers 7 bases. The length of the CDR3 is 15 residues. Germline CDR1 SGHRS, CDR2 YFSETQ. The V and J ends lost 0 bases and 0 bases, in that order; junction bases with no gene match: 2. The CDR3 coding sequence is TGCGCCAGCAGCTTGGTACAGGGGACTAACTATGGCTACACCTTC. Protein product: CASSLVQGTNYGYTF.

The J gene is TRBJ1-4, the V gene TRBV6-6; weak D call: TRBD1 (5 bases). This CDR3 is 15 amino acids long. V was clipped by 7 bases and J by 7 bases, with 19 bases between them. The germline gives CDR1 MNHNY, CDR2 SVGAGI (reference sequence). CDR3 coding DNA: TGTGCCAGCATTCATCGGGGGGACGCACCTGAAAAACTGTTTTTT. Encoded protein: CASIHRGDAPEKLFF.

The chain carries TRBV9 and TRBJ2-1, with D possibly TRBD2 on 6 matching bases. V was cut by 3 bases and J by 9 bases, with 10 bases left in between. CDR1 SGDLS and CDR2 YYNGEE come from the germline V gene. The CDR3 has 12 amino acids. This chain's CDR3 is CASSDASVEQFF. DNA of the CDR3: TGTGCCAGCAGCGATGCTAGCGTTGAGCAGTTCTTC. Full variable domain (rest looked up from reference TRBV9 and TRBJ2-1): DSGVTQTPKHLITATGQRVTLRCSPRSGDLSVYWYQQSLDQGLQFLIQYYNGEERAKGNILERFSAQQFPDLHSELNLSSLELGDSALYFCASSDASVEQFFGPGTRLTVL.

This clone was recorded once. V usage is TRBV7-2 and J usage is TRBJ2-3, with a possible D match to TRBD1 (6 bases). The V end was cut by 5 bases, the J end by 6 bases, with 15 bases between. The CDR3 is 14 residues long. CDR1 is SGHTA and CDR2 is FQGNSA in the germline V gene. In DNA form, the CDR3 reads TGTGCCAGCAGCCCGAATTCAGGGGCGGATACGCAGTATTTT. This codes for CASSPNSGADTQYF.

This chain connects TRBV19 to TRBJ1-4, with a tentative D call TRBD1 (6 bases). V lost 5 bases and J 3 bases, leaving 13 bases between the germline ends. The germline V gene has CDR1 LNHDA and CDR2 SQIVND (reference sequence). This CDR3 spans 15 amino acids. In DNA form, the CDR3 reads TGTGCCAGTAGTCGGGACACCGGGGCTAATGAAAAACTGTTTTTT. Amino acid sequence: CASSRDTGANEKLFF. Based on the CDR3 plus reference TRBV19 and TRBJ1-4, the full variable domain is DGGITQSPKYLFRKEGQNVTLSCEQNLNHDAMYWYRQDPGQGLRLIYYSQIVNDFQKGDIAEGYSVSREKKESFPLTVTSAQKNPTAFYLCASSRDTGANEKLFFGSGTQLSVL.

This rearrangement joins TRBV5-6 to TRBJ1-3, with 7 nucleotides matching TRBD1. The CDR3 has 16 amino acids. Germline loops: CDR1 SGHDT, CDR2 YYEEEE. V trimming: 4 bases; J trimming: 3 bases; junction bases outside the gene matches: 10. CDR3 in amino acids: CASSIDPTGIGNTIYF. The DNA for the CDR3 is TGTGCCAGCAGCATTGATCCGACAGGGATTGGAAACACCATATATTTT.

CDR3 protein: CASRGGQGTNSPLHF. In DNA form, the CDR3 reads TGTGCCAGCAGAGGCGGACAGGGGACCAATTCACCCCTCCACTTT. The V and J genes are TRBV9 and TRBJ1-6, with 9 bases matching TRBD1. Germline CDR1 reads SGDLS; CDR2 reads YYNGEE. The CDR3 sequence is 15 residues long. V trimming: 5 bases; J trimming: 7 bases; junction bases outside the gene matches: 7.